This is a list of T cell receptor beta chains from one sample in a study of blood T cells in healthy people across ages. TCRdb ran MiXCR on the 5' RACE reads and lists one entry per CDR3 protein. The data contain some 900,000 distinct CDR3 sequences, about 44% of them singletons. Sequencing input: blood. All receptors derive from a man aged 25 to 45 in good health. Both conserved end residues are part of each CDR3. Each record gives: V gene, J gene, D gene, clone size, CDR3 protein, CDR3 DNA. D genes are given only for firm matches. Clone size is not always given. Where it is, it says once, few, many or a class for expanded clones.

v_call: TRBV27; j_call: TRBJ1-1; d_call: NA; clone_size: few; cdr3_aa: CASSKKNTEAFF; cdr3_nt: TGTGCCAGCTCCAAGAAAAACACTGAAGCTTTCTTT
v_call: TRBV27; j_call: TRBJ2-6; d_call: TRBD1; clone_size: NA; cdr3_aa: CASKLFQGAPLSSGANILTF; cdr3_nt: TGTGCCAGCAAGCTCTTCCAGGGGGCTCCTCTAAGCTCTGGGGCCAACATCCTGACTTTC
v_call: TRBV7-2; j_call: TRBJ2-5; d_call: TRBD2; clone_size: many; cdr3_aa: CASSQLGTSGGETQYF; cdr3_nt: TGTGCCAGCAGTCAGCTCGGGACTAGCGGGGGAGAGACCCAGTACTTC
v_call: TRBV5-1; j_call: TRBJ2-7; d_call: NA; clone_size: NA; cdr3_aa: CASSLLGASSYEQYF; cdr3_nt: TGCGCCAGCAGCTTGCTTGGGGCGAGCTCCTACGAGCAGTACTTC
v_call: TRBV20-1; j_call: TRBJ2-1; d_call: NA; clone_size: few; cdr3_aa: CSAPTMSYNEQFF; cdr3_nt: TGCAGTGCCCCCACGATGTCCTACAATGAGCAGTTCTTC
v_call: TRBV21-1; j_call: TRBJ1-2; d_call: NA; clone_size: NA; cdr3_aa: CASSPPVRQTDFYGYTF; cdr3_nt: TGTGCCAGCAGCCCTCCCGTGAGACAGACAGACTTCTATGGCTACACCTTC
v_call: TRBV7-2; j_call: TRBJ2-5; d_call: NA; clone_size: few; cdr3_aa: CASSQGTPQETQYF; cdr3_nt: TGTGCCAGCAGCCAAGGGACACCCCAAGAGACCCAGTACTTC
v_call: TRBV6-2/TRBV6-3; j_call: TRBJ1-2; d_call: NA; clone_size: NA; cdr3_aa: CASSADGWSSYGYTF; cdr3_nt: TGTGCCAGCAGTGCAGACGGTTGGTCGAGCTATGGCTACACCTTC
v_call: TRBV20-1; j_call: TRBJ2-1; d_call: NA; clone_size: NA; cdr3_aa: CSARETRGNNEQFF; cdr3_nt: TGCAGTGCTAGAGAGACTAGGGGAAACAATGAGCAGTTCTTC
v_call: TRBV14; j_call: TRBJ1-2; d_call: NA; clone_size: NA; cdr3_aa: CASSHGPEGLLYGYTF; cdr3_nt: TGTGCCAGCAGCCACGGGCCGGAGGGCTTACTCTATGGCTACACCTTC
v_call: TRBV6-4; j_call: TRBJ1-2; d_call: TRBD1; clone_size: NA; cdr3_aa: CASSDGTGNYGYTF; cdr3_nt: TGTGCCAGCAGTGACGGGACAGGGAACTATGGCTACACCTTC
v_call: TRBV27; j_call: TRBJ1-2; d_call: TRBD1; clone_size: NA; cdr3_aa: CASSLLGTDYGYTF; cdr3_nt: TGTGCCAGCAGTTTATTGGGGACAGACTATGGCTACACCTTC
v_call: TRBV5-1; j_call: TRBJ2-3; d_call: NA; clone_size: few; cdr3_aa: CASSLVPASTDTQYF; cdr3_nt: TGCGCCAGCAGCTTGGTTCCGGCGAGCACAGATACGCAGTATTTT
v_call: TRBV6-5; j_call: TRBJ2-3; d_call: NA; clone_size: NA; cdr3_aa: CASSYQIQGCTDTQYF; cdr3_nt: TGTGCCAGCAGTTACCAAATACAGGGTTGCACAGATACGCAGTATTTT
v_call: TRBV5-1; j_call: TRBJ2-1; d_call: TRBD1; clone_size: NA; cdr3_aa: CASARLGDRDNEQFF; cdr3_nt: TGCGCCAGCGCGAGACTGGGGGACAGGGACAATGAGCAGTTCTTC
v_call: TRBV30; j_call: TRBJ2-5; d_call: NA; clone_size: NA; cdr3_aa: CAWSARETQYF; cdr3_nt: TGTGCCTGGAGCGCACGAGAGACCCAGTACTTC
v_call: TRBV5-1; j_call: TRBJ2-3; d_call: TRBD2; clone_size: NA; cdr3_aa: CATTSGVATDTQYF; cdr3_nt: TGCGCCACCACTAGCGGGGTGGCGACAGATACGCAGTATTTT
v_call: TRBV6-6; j_call: TRBJ2-7; d_call: NA; clone_size: few; cdr3_aa: CASSLSLDISYEQYF; cdr3_nt: TGTGCCAGCAGTCTGTCGTTGGACATCTCCTACGAGCAGTACTTC
v_call: TRBV6-6; j_call: TRBJ2-7; d_call: TRBD1; clone_size: NA; cdr3_aa: CASNLQGTYEQYF; cdr3_nt: TGTGCCAGCAACCTACAGGGGACCTACGAGCAGTACTTC
v_call: TRBV5-1; j_call: TRBJ1-4; d_call: NA; clone_size: NA; cdr3_aa: CASGTQGGVNEKLFF; cdr3_nt: TGCGCCAGCGGCACCCAGGGAGGGGTTAATGAAAAACTGTTTTTT